This TCR beta chain was found in a study of blood T cell repertoires in COVID-19. The CDR3 is 14 amino acids. V dropped 6 bases and J dropped 1 base, with 11 bases sitting between them. Germline assignment: CDR1 SEHNR and CDR2 FQNEAQ (reference sequence). Measured with immunoSEQ multiplex PCR; TCRdb has only the in-frame clones, and not every one. The sample lists 150,000 to 200,000 clones, about 88% occurring once. The chain links TRBV7-9 to TRBJ2-3, with a weak D call TRBD2 (6 bases). This receptor was taken from a man aged 18-30 years who had recovered from COVID-19. Sequences were obtained from peripheral blood. The chain's CDR3 is CASSYQRGTDTQYF. In nucleotides, the CDR3 is TGTGCCAGCAGTTACCAGCGGGGCACAGATACGCAGTATTTT. Variable domain in full (rest from reference TRBV7-9 and TRBJ2-3): DTGVSQNPRHKITKRGQNVTFRCDPISEHNRLYWYRQTLGQGPEFLTYFQNEAQLEKSRLLSDRFSAERPKGSFSTLEIQRTEQGDSAMYLCASSYQRGTDTQYFGPGTRLTVL.